These T cell receptor beta chains were read from a single sample in a study of T cell changes during pregnancy in multiple sclerosis. The table came from immunoSEQ multiplex PCR; TCRdb's copy has only in-frame clones and leaves some out. The sample holds 48,000 or so clones; roughly 92% are singletons and the top ten take roughly 0.91%. This material consisted of CD4+ T cells from peripheral blood mononuclear cells, taken in the second trimester of pregnancy. These receptors were taken from a female donor in good health, enrolled as a control in a pregnancy study. CDR3s include the opening cysteine and the closing phenylalanine or tryptophan. D genes are given only for firm matches. Some rows have no size entry. The others give once, few or many, or a class for an expanded clone.

j_call	clone_size	v_call	d_call	cdr3_aa	cdr3_nt
TRBJ1-1	NA	TRBV30	TRBD1	CAWRIYRGEAFF	TGTGCCTGGAGGATCTACAGGGGTGAAGCTTTCTTT
TRBJ2-2	once	TRBV12-5	TRBD1	CASALGTGYAGELFF	TGTGCTAGTGCCTTGGGGACAGGGTATGCCGGGGAGCTGTTTTTT
TRBJ2-3	NA	TRBV4-1	NA	CASSPQTVGPDTQYF	TGCGCCAGCAGCCCGCAGACAGTTGGCCCAGATACGCAGTATTTT
TRBJ2-1	NA	TRBV4-2	NA	CASSLRFYDEQFF	TGTGCCAGCAGCCTGAGGTTCTACGATGAGCAGTTCTTC
TRBJ2-5	NA	TRBV28	TRBD2	CASSQGTSSQETQYF	TGTGCCAGCAGTCAGGGGACTAGCAGTCAAGAGACCCAGTACTTC
TRBJ2-3	NA	TRBV4-2	TRBD2	CASSQDAGLAGGDTQYF	TGTGCCAGCAGCCAAGACGCAGGACTAGCGGGAGGGGATACGCAGTATTTT
TRBJ1-2	once	TRBV27	NA	CASSWGPSRHYTF	TGTGCCAGCAGCTGGGGCCCCTCCCGTCACTACACCTTC
TRBJ2-1	NA	TRBV5-6	TRBD2	CASSFRLAGTNEQFF	TGTGCCAGCAGCTTCCGACTAGCGGGAACCAATGAGCAGTTCTTC
TRBJ2-7	NA	TRBV4-2	NA	CASSQYRGTYEQYF	TGTGCCAGCAGCCAATACCGGGGGACCTACGAGCAGTACTTC
TRBJ2-7	NA	TRBV5-4	TRBD2	CASSAGTSGVTSYEQYF	TGTGCCAGCAGCGCGGGGACTAGCGGGGTAACGTCCTACGAGCAGTACTTC
TRBJ1-1	NA	TRBV28	NA	CAGGDGRGTEAFF	TGTGCCGGAGGGGACGGGAGGGGCACTGAAGCTTTCTTT
TRBJ2-7	NA	TRBV28	TRBD1	CASSLLSRGQAYEQYF	TGTGCCAGCAGTTTATTGAGTAGGGGACAGGCCTACGAGCAGTACTTC
TRBJ1-5	once	TRBV28	NA	CASSLFEVRHF	TGTGCCAGCAGTTTATTCGAGGTACGGCATTTT
TRBJ2-1	NA	TRBV7-2	NA	CASSLVGGYNEQFF	TGTGCCAGCAGCTTAGTAGGGGGTTACAATGAGCAGTTCTTC
TRBJ2-3	NA	TRBV6-6	NA	CASSLLGDTQYF	TGTGCCAGCAGCCTTCTAGGTGATACGCAGTATTTT
TRBJ1-1	NA	TRBV6-5	NA	CASSYGGKEAFF	TGTGCCAGCAGTTACGGGGGGAAGGAAGCTTTCTTT
TRBJ2-5	NA	TRBV27	TRBD2	CASRTGRDQYF	TGTGCCAGCAGAACCGGGAGGGACCAGTACTTC
TRBJ1-6	NA	TRBV19	NA	CASKAGGRKSPLHF	TGTGCCAGTAAGGCGGGGGGGAGGAAATCACCCCTCCACTTT
TRBJ2-7	NA	TRBV6-5	TRBD1	CASKRDRVSYEQYF	TGTGCCAGCAAAAGGGACAGGGTTTCCTACGAGCAGTACTTC
TRBJ2-7	NA	TRBV1	NA	CTSSQTSGPSYEQYF	TGCACCAGCAGCCAAACCAGCGGGCCCTCCTACGAGCAGTACTTC
TRBJ1-1	NA	TRBV4-2	NA	CASSHPRGGTEAFF	TGTGCCAGCAGCCACCCCCGGGGGGGGACTGAAGCTTTCTTT
TRBJ1-1	NA	TRBV16	NA	CASSQFKNTEAFF	TGTGCCAGCAGCCAATTTAAGAACACTGAAGCTTTCTTT
TRBJ1-2	NA	TRBV29-1	NA	CSVEGQHDGYTF	TGCAGCGTTGAAGGACAACACGATGGCTACACCTTC
TRBJ1-5	once	TRBV29-1	TRBD1	CSVGEQGGQPQHF	TGCAGCGTTGGGGAACAGGGGGGTCAGCCCCAGCATTTT
TRBJ2-7	NA	TRBV11-2	NA	CASSPLSSYEQYF	TGTGCCAGCAGCCCTCTGAGCTCCTACGAGCAGTACTTC
TRBJ2-3	NA	TRBV27	TRBD1	CASSNGTGRADTQYF	TGTGCCAGCAGTAACGGGACAGGGAGGGCAGATACGCAGTATTTT
TRBJ2-1	once	TRBV6-4	NA	CASSEGSGAYNEQFF	TGTGCCAGCAGTGAAGGTAGCGGAGCCTACAATGAGCAGTTCTTC
TRBJ2-2	NA	TRBV6-1	NA	CASSEAGGVTGELFF	TGTGCCAGCAGTGAAGCGGGAGGAGTCACCGGGGAGCTGTTTTTT
TRBJ2-2	NA	TRBV5-1	TRBD1	CASSGRGQDGELFF	TGCGCCAGCAGCGGCAGGGGGCAAGACGGGGAGCTGTTTTTT
TRBJ1-4	NA	TRBV9	NA	CASSVSGTSANEKLFF	TGTGCCAGCAGCGTGTCCGGGACATCGGCTAATGAAAAACTGTTTTTT
TRBJ2-7	NA	TRBV7-2	NA	CASTLPQVRYEQYF	TGTGCCAGCACCTTACCCCAGGTTAGGTACGAGCAGTACTTC
TRBJ2-7	NA	TRBV5-1	TRBD1	CASSLGDSLRGEQYF	TGCGCCAGCAGCTTGGGGGACAGCCTACGAGGCGAGCAGTACTTC
TRBJ2-1	NA	TRBV29-1	TRBD2	CSGLGLAGSNEQFF	TGCAGCGGCCTGGGACTAGCGGGATCCAATGAGCAGTTCTTC
TRBJ2-1	NA	TRBV7-9	NA	CASSLGEEQFF	TGTGCCAGCAGCTTAGGCGAGGAGCAGTTCTTC
TRBJ1-1	NA	TRBV2	NA	CASRRTDGAFF	TGTGCCAGCAGGAGGACAGACGGAGCTTTCTTT
TRBJ2-7	NA	TRBV15	TRBD2	CATSRGGGNPAYEQYF	TGTGCCACCAGCCGCGGGGGAGGTAACCCTGCCTACGAGCAGTACTTC
TRBJ2-1	NA	TRBV19	NA	CASSDNEQFF	TGTGCCAGTAGCGACAATGAGCAGTTCTTC
TRBJ1-2	NA	TRBV7-2	TRBD1	CASSLAGTQGALYTF	TGTGCCAGCAGCTTAGCTGGAACCCAGGGGGCCCTATACACCTTC
TRBJ2-3	NA	TRBV29-1	TRBD1	CSVGQGRTDTQYF	TGCAGCGTTGGACAGGGTCGTACAGATACGCAGTATTTT
TRBJ2-3	NA	TRBV10-3	TRBD1	CAITGQGQKKSSTDTQYF	TGTGCCATCACGGGACAGGGGCAAAAAAAGTCTAGCACAGATACGCAGTATTTT
TRBJ1-1	NA	TRBV19	TRBD1	CASTEGQGGTEAFF	TGTGCCAGTACAGAAGGGCAGGGGGGCACTGAAGCTTTCTTT
TRBJ1-1	few	TRBV2	NA	CATQHPNTEAFF	TGTGCCACTCAACACCCGAACACTGAAGCTTTCTTT
TRBJ2-2	NA	TRBV29-1	TRBD2	CSVEMSGALDTGELFF	TGCAGCGTTGAAATGAGCGGGGCCCTAGACACCGGGGAGCTGTTTTTT
TRBJ2-1	once	TRBV7-2	TRBD2	CASRPGGSDNEQFF	TGTGCCAGCAGACCGGGGGGTTCCGACAATGAGCAGTTCTTC
TRBJ1-6	NA	TRBV28	NA	CASIPGQIYNSPLHF	TGTGCCAGCATACCCGGACAGATCTATAATTCACCCCTCCACTTT
TRBJ2-3	NA	TRBV15	TRBD2	CATSSRTSGVTDTQYF	TGTGCCACCAGCAGTCGGACTAGCGGGGTCACAGATACGCAGTATTTT
TRBJ1-3	NA	TRBV2	NA	CASRGDPDTIYF	TGTGCCAGCAGAGGGGATCCGGACACCATATATTTT
TRBJ1-6	NA	TRBV5-1	NA	CASSLAISPNSPLHF	TGCGCCAGCAGCTTGGCCATCAGTCCTAATTCACCCCTCCACTTT
TRBJ2-1	NA	TRBV7-9	TRBD2	CASSQSSPLAGVYGEQFF	TGTGCCAGCAGCCAGAGCTCCCCACTAGCGGGGGTCTACGGGGAGCAGTTCTTC